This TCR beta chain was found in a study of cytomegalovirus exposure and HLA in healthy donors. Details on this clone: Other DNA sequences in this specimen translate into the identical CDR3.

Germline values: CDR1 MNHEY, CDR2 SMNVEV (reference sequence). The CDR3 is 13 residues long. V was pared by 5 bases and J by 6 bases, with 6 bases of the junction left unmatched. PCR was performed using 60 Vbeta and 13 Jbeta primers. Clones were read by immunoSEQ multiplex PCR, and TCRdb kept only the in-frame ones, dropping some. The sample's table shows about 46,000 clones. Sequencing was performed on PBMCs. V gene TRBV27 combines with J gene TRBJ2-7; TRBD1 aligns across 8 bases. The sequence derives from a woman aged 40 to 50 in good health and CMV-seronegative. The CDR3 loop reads CASSLRTGPEQYF. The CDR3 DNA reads TGTGCCAGCAGTCTACGGACAGGGCCCGAGCAGTACTTC.